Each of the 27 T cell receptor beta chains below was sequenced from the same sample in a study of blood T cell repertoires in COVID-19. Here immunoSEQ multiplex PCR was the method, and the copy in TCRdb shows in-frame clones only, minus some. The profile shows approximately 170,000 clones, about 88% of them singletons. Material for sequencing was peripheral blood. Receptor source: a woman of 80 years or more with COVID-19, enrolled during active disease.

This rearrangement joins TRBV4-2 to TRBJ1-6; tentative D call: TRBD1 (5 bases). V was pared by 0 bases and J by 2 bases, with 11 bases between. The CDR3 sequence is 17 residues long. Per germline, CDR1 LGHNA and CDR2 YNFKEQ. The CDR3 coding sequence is TGTGCCAGCAGCCAAGAACTGGGCAGGGCCTATAATTCACCCCTCCACTTT. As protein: CASSQELGRAYNSPLHF.

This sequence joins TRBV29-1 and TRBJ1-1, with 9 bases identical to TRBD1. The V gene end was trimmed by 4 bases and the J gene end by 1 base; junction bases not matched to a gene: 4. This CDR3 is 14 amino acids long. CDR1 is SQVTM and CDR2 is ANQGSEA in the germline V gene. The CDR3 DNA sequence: TGCAGCGTTGTACAGGGGGCTGGGAACACTGAAGCTTTCTTT. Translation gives CSVVQGAGNTEAFF. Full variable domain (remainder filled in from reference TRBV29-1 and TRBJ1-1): SAVISQKPSRDICQRGTSLTIQCQVDSQVTMMFWYRQQPGQSLTLIATANQGSEATYESGFVIDKFPISRPNLTFSTLTVSNMSPEDSSIYLCSVVQGAGNTEAFFGQGTRLTVV.

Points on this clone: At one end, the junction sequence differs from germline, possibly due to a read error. The CDR3 coding sequence is TGTGCCAGCAGTCAAAGTTCCGCCTATGAGCAGTACTTC. Its translation is CASSQSSAYEQYF. This chain uses TRBV6-5 with TRBJ2-7; D unclear. The CDR3 spans 13 residues. Germline CDR1 is MNHEY and CDR2 is SVGAGI.

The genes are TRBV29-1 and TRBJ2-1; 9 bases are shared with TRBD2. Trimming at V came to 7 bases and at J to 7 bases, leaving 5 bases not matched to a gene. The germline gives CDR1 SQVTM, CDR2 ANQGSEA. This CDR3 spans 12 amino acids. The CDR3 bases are TGCAGCGCAGCGGGAGGAGGTAATGAGCAGTTCTTC. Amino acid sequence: CSAAGGGNEQFF.

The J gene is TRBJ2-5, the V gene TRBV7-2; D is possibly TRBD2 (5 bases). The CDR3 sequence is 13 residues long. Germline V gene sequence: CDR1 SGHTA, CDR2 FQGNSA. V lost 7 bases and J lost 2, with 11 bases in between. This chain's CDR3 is CASNGGLQETQYF. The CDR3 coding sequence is TGTGCCAGCAACGGAGGACTTCAAGAGACCCAGTACTTC.

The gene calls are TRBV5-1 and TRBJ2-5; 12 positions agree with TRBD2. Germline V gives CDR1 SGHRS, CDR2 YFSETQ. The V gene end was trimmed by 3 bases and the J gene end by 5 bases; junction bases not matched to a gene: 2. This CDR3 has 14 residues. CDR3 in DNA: TGCGCCAGCAGCTCGACTAGCGGGAGCGAGACCCAGTACTTC. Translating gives CASSSTSGSETQYF.

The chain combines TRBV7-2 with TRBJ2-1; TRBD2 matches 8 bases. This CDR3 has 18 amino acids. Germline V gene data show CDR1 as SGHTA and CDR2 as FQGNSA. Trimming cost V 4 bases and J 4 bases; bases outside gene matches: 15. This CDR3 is CASSSRGGPGLGYNEQFF. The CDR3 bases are TGTGCCAGCAGCTCTCGGGGGGGGCCGGGACTAGGTTACAATGAGCAGTTCTTC.

The DNA for the CDR3 is TGCGCCAGCAGCTTGGCTCGGGTCGGTGAAAAACTGTTTTTT. Protein product: CASSLARVGEKLFF. The genes are TRBV5-1 and TRBJ1-4; D gene ambiguous. The CDR3 totals 14 residues. Germline lookup yields CDR1 SGHRS and CDR2 YFSETQ. The V end lost 0 bases, the J end lost 7 bases, and 10 bases lay between the germline ends.

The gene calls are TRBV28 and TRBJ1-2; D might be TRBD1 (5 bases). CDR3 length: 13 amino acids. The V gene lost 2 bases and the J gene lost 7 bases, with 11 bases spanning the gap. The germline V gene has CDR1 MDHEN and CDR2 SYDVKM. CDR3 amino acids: CASSLNWGGGYTF. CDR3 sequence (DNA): TGTGCCAGCAGTTTAAACTGGGGGGGTGGCTACACCTTC.

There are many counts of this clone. CDR3 nucleotide sequence: TGTGCCAGCAGTTTTGGGACAGGCCTTAACAGCCGAGCTTTCTTT. It translates to CASSFGTGLNSRAFF. This chain connects TRBV27 to TRBJ1-1; 8 bases map to TRBD1. Germline V gives CDR1 MNHEY, CDR2 SMNVEV (reference sequence). CDR3 length equals 15 residues. J was trimmed by 10 bases and V by 3 bases; bases with no gene match: 13.

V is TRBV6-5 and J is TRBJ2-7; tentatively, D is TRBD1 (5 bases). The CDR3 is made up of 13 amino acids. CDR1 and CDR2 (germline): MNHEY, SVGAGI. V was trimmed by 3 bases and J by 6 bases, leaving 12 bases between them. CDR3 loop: CASSYVRGGEQYF. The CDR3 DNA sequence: TGTGCCAGCAGTTATGTTAGGGGTGGCGAGCAGTACTTC.

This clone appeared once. DNA for the CDR3: TGTGCCAGCAGCTCCTATTCACTCACAGATACGCAGTATTTT. It specifies CASSSYSLTDTQYF. The chain recombines TRBV7-2 with TRBJ2-3; D not resolved. V was cut by 4 bases and J by 2 bases, with 10 bases left in between. The germline V gene has CDR1 SGHTA and CDR2 FQGNSA. The CDR3 has 14 amino acids.

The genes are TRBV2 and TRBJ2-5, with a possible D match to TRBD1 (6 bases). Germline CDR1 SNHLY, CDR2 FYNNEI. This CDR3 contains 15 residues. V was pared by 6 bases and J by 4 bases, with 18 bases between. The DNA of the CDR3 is TGTGCCAGCAGGATAAATACAGGGTCGGGAGAGACCCAGTACTTC. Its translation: CASRINTGSGETQYF.

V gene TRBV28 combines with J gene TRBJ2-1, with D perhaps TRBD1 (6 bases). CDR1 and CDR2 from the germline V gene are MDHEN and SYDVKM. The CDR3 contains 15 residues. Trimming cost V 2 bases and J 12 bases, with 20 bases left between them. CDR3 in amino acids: CASSLEQGSFDGQFF. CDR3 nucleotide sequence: TGTGCCAGCAGTTTAGAACAGGGAAGTTTCGACGGGCAGTTCTTC.

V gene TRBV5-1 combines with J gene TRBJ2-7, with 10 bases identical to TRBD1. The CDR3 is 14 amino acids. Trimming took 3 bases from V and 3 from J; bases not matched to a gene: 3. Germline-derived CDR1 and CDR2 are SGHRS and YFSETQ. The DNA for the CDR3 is TGCGCCAGCAGCTCGGGACAGGGGTTCTACGAGCAGTACTTC. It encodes CASSSGQGFYEQYF.

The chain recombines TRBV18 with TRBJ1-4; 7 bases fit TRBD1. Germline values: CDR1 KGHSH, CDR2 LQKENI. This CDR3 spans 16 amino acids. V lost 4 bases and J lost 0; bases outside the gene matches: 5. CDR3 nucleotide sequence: TGTGCCAGCTCACTGGGACAGCGTGCAACTAATGAAAAACTGTTTTTT. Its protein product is CASSLGQRATNEKLFF.

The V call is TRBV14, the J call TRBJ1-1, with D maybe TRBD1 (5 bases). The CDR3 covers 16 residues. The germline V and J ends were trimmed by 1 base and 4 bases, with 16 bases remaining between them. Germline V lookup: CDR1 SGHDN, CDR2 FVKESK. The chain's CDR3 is CASSQATRGGSTEAFF. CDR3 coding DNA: TGTGCCAGCAGCCAAGCAACAAGGGGAGGGAGCACTGAAGCTTTCTTT. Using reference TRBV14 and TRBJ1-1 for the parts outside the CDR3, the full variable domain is EAGVTQFPSHSVIEKGQTVTLRCDPISGHDNLYWYRRVMGKEIKFLLHFVKESKQDESGMPNNRFLAERTGGTYSTLKVQPAELEDSGVYFCASSQATRGGSTEAFFGQGTRLTVV.

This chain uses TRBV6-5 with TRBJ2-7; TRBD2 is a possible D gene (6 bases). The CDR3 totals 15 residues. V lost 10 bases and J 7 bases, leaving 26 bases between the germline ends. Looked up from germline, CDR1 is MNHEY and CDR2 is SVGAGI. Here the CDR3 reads CAIYKDPGAGPEQYF. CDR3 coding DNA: TGTGCCATATATAAGGACCCGGGAGCAGGGCCGGAGCAGTACTTC.

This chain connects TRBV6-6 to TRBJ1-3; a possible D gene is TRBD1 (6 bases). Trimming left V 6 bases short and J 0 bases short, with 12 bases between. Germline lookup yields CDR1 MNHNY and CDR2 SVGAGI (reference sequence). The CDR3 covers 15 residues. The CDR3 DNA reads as TGTGCCAGCAGATCGGGACAAACCTCTGGAAACACCATATATTTT. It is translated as CASRSGQTSGNTIYF.

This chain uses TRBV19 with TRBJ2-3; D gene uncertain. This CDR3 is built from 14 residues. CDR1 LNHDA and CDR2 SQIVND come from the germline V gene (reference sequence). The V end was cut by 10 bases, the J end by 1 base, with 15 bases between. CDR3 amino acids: CATQGRQGTDTQYF. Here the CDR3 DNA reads TGTGCCACTCAAGGCCGTCAGGGCACAGATACGCAGTATTTT.

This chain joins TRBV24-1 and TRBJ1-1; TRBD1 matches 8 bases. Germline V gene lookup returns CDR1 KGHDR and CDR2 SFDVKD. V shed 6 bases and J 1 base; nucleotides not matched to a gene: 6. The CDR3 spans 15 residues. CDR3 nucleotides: TGTGCCACCAGTCCAGGGGGCTTTGAGAACACTGAAGCTTTCTTT. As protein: CATSPGGFENTEAFF.

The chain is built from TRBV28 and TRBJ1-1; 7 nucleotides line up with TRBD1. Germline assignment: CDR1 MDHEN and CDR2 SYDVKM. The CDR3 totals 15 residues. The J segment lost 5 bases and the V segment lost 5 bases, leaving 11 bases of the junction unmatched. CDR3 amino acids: CASSPRGGPGTEAFF. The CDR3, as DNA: TGTGCCAGCAGTCCTCGAGGGGGCCCGGGGACTGAAGCTTTCTTT.

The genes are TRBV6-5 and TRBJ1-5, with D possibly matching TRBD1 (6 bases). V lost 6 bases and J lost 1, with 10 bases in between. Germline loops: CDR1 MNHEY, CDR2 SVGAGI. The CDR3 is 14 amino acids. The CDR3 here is CASRSGVSNQPQHF. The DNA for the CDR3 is TGTGCCAGCAGGTCAGGGGTAAGCAATCAGCCCCAGCATTTT.

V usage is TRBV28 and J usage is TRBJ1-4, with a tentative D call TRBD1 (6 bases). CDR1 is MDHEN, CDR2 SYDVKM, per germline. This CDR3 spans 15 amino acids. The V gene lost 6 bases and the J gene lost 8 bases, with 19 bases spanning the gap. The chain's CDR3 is CASSRVGGAWEKLFF. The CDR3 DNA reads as TGTGCCAGCAGCCGAGTTGGGGGGGCATGGGAAAAACTGTTTTTT.

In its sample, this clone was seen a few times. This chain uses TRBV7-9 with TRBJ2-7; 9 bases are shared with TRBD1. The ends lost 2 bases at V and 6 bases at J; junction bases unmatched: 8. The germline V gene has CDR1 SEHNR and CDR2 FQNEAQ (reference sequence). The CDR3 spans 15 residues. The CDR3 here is CASSLTGGAGGEQYF. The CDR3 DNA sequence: TGTGCCAGCAGCTTAACAGGGGGCGCCGGGGGCGAGCAGTACTTC.

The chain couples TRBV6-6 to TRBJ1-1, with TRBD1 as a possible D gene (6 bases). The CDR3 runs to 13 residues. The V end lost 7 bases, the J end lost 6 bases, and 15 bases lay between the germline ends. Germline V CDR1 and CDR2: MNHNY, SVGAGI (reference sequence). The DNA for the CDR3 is TGTGCCAGCACCTACCGTCAGGGGCCTGAAGCTTTCTTT. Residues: CASTYRQGPEAFF.

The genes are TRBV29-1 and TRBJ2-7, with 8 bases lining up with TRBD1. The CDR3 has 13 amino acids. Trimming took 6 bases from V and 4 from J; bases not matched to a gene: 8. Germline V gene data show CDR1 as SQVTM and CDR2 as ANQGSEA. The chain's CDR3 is CSVTQGAGYEQYF. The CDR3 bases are TGCAGCGTCACGCAGGGGGCGGGGTACGAGCAGTACTTC.